The clone carrying this TCR beta chain has a count of ten or more. Its cognate antigen is unknown. For repertoire sequencing, the TCR beta CDR3 regions were amplified from RNA transcripts. HTBI primers were used in a first-round RT-PCR, which preceded a second-round multiplex PCR. Each CDR3 protein is one row after TCRdb ran MiXCR on the multiplex PCR reads. The profile shows roughly 480,000 distinct CDR3 sequences, approximately 15% of them singletons. This sample was included in a study of Graves' ophthalmopathy and Graves' hyperthyroidism. If patients had other autoimmune diseases, uncontrolled infections, pregnancy or lactation, they were excluded. This CDR3 is 15 amino acids long. The V gene lost 7 bases and the J gene lost 2 bases, with 17 bases spanning the gap. Germline V gene lookup returns CDR1 LNHDA and CDR2 SQIVND (reference sequence). Points from the study as a whole: Blood also contained most of the expanded thyroid clonotypes above 0.001 frequency.

The V and J genes are TRBV19 and TRBJ2-5, with TRBD1 as a possible D gene (6 bases). This TCR derives from a young woman with Graves' ophthalmopathy. The sequenced sample consisted of blood. The CDR3 region is CASKGVQGGQETQYF. DNA for the CDR3: TGTGCCAGTAAGGGGGTCCAGGGCGGACAAGAGACCCAGTACTTC.